The 11 T cell receptor beta chains below were found in one sample sequenced in a study of blood T cell repertoires in COVID-19. Clones were sequenced by immunoSEQ multiplex PCR, and TCRdb holds only the in-frame ones, with some missing. Of approximately 280,000 clones listed, less than 85% are singletons. The sample taken for sequencing was PBMCs or T cells enriched from blood (not recorded which). These receptors were obtained from a woman between 45 and 60 years old who had recovered from COVID-19.

The V and J genes are TRBV4-3 and TRBJ1-2, with TRBD1 as a possible D gene (6 bases). CDR1 LGHNA and CDR2 YSLEER come from the germline V gene. This CDR3 has 15 amino acids. V lost 0 bases, J lost 3 bases, and 11 bases lay in between. The CDR3 is CASSQDRQADYGYTF. In nucleotides, the CDR3 is TGCGCCAGCAGCCAAGATCGACAGGCGGACTATGGCTACACCTTC.

This rearrangement joins TRBV6-2 or TRBV6-3 to TRBJ2-2; no clear D. Per germline, CDR1 MNHEY and CDR2 SVGEGT. Between the trimmed V and J ends, which lost 5 bases and 0 bases, there was a span of 10 bases. CDR3 length: 15 residues. The CDR3 reads CASSHHNANTGELFF. Here the CDR3 DNA reads TGTGCCAGCAGTCATCACAACGCGAACACCGGGGAGCTGTTTTTT.

The chain couples TRBV3-1 (or the pseudogene TRBV3-2) to TRBJ2-7, with 10 bases aligning to TRBD2. Germline-derived CDR1 and CDR2 are LGHDT and YNNKEL (reference sequence). This CDR3 contains 16 residues. The V gene end was trimmed by 4 bases and the J gene end by 6 bases; junction bases not matched to a gene: 12. The DNA of the CDR3 is TGTGCCAGCAGCCGAAGCGGGGGGGCAGGAACTCTCGAGCAGTACTTC. It specifies CASSRSGGAGTLEQYF.

This clone was counted between two and nine times. This chain uses TRBV18 with TRBJ2-2; maybe TRBD2 (6 bases). V lost 1 base and J lost 0, with 9 bases in between. The germline gives CDR1 KGHSH, CDR2 LQKENI. The CDR3 spans 16 residues. Here the CDR3 DNA reads TGTGCCAGCTCACCACTTGGCGGGGCGAACACCGGGGAGCTGTTTTTT. It encodes CASSPLGGANTGELFF. The full variable domain, rest sourced from reference TRBV18 and TRBJ2-2, is NAGVMQNPRHLVRRRGQEARLRCSPMKGHSHVYWYRQLPEEGLKFMVYLQKENIIDESGMPKERFSAEFPKEGPSILRIQQVVRGDSAAYFCASSPLGGANTGELFFGEGSRLTVL.

This rearrangement joins TRBV30 to TRBJ1-4; TRBD1 agrees at 7 bases. The CDR3 length is 15 residues. The germline V gene encodes CDR1 GTSNPN and CDR2 SVGIG (reference sequence). With V trimmed by 3 bases and J by 5 bases, 9 bases remained unmatched. CDR3 nucleotides: TGTGCCTGGAGCACCTCAGGGGGATGGAATGAAAAACTGTTTTTT. Protein sequence: CAWSTSGGWNEKLFF.

About this clone itself: Other DNA sequences in this sample translate to the same CDR3. V and J are TRBV7-2 and TRBJ2-3; D perhaps matches TRBD1 (5 bases). Trimming took off 0 bases at V and 6 bases at J, with 10 bases between the two ends. Germline assignment: CDR1 SGHTA and CDR2 FQGNSA. The CDR3 consists of 14 residues. The CDR3 DNA reads as TGTGCCAGCAGCTTAGCTCAGGGCCCGGATACGCAGTATTTT. This sequence encodes CASSLAQGPDTQYF.

CDR3 sequence (DNA): TGTGCCAGCAGCGAACCGGACGGGACAGCACAAGAGACCCAGTACTTC. It specifies CASSEPDGTAQETQYF. This chain uses TRBV9 with TRBJ2-5; 7 positions agree with TRBD1. The CDR3 is made up of 16 amino acids. Per the germline V gene, CDR1 is SGDLS and CDR2 is YYNGEE. V lost 3 bases to trimming and J lost 2 bases; unmatched junction nucleotides: 10.

The chain uses TRBV15 and TRBJ2-1; 7 nucleotides agree with TRBD2. With V trimmed by 0 bases and J by 1 base, 6 bases remained unmatched. The germline V gene encodes CDR1 LNHNV and CDR2 YYDKDF (reference sequence). The CDR3 has 17 residues. CDR3 nucleotide sequence: TGTGCCACCAGCAGAGATCGAACGGGAGGTTCCTACAATGAGCAGTTCTTC. Translated: CATSRDRTGGSYNEQFF.

The CDR3 sequence is CASSLTGTANTEAFF. The CDR3 DNA reads as TGTGCCAGCAGTCTTACGGGGACAGCCAACACTGAAGCTTTCTTT. This chain joins TRBV6-5 and TRBJ1-1; TRBD1 matches at 7 bases. Germline CDR1 reads MNHEY; CDR2 reads SVGAGI. The CDR3 totals 15 residues. V trimming: 5 bases; J trimming: 2 bases; junction bases outside the gene matches: 8.

This chain uses TRBV7-6 with TRBJ2-3; a weak D match, TRBD2 (7 bases). CDR1 SGHVS and CDR2 FNYEAQ come from the germline V gene. V lost 0 bases, J lost 8 bases, and 30 bases lay in between. The CDR3 covers 20 residues. DNA for the CDR3: TGTGCCAGCAGCTTAGCTGCGGGGGCGTCCCTCCTCCCCCCCACGGGTACGCAGTATTTT. It yields the protein CASSLAAGASLLPPTGTQYF. Supplemented by reference TRBV7-6 and TRBJ2-3, the full variable domain reads GAGVSQSPRYKVTKRGQDVALRCDPISGHVSLYWYRQALGQGPEFLTYFNYEAQQDKSGLPNDRFSAERPEGSISTLTIQRTEQRDSAMYRCASSLAAGASLLPPTGTQYFGPGTRLTVL.

This chain connects TRBV11-2 to TRBJ2-1; 10 bases align to TRBD2. Losses at the gene ends were 4 bases for V and 3 bases for J; bases not matched to a gene: 6. Germline V CDR1 and CDR2: SGHAT, FQNNGV. The CDR3 runs 16 residues. The CDR3 loop is CASSSTPSGGYNEQFF. In DNA form, the CDR3 reads TGTGCCAGCAGCTCAACACCTAGCGGGGGCTACAATGAGCAGTTCTTC.